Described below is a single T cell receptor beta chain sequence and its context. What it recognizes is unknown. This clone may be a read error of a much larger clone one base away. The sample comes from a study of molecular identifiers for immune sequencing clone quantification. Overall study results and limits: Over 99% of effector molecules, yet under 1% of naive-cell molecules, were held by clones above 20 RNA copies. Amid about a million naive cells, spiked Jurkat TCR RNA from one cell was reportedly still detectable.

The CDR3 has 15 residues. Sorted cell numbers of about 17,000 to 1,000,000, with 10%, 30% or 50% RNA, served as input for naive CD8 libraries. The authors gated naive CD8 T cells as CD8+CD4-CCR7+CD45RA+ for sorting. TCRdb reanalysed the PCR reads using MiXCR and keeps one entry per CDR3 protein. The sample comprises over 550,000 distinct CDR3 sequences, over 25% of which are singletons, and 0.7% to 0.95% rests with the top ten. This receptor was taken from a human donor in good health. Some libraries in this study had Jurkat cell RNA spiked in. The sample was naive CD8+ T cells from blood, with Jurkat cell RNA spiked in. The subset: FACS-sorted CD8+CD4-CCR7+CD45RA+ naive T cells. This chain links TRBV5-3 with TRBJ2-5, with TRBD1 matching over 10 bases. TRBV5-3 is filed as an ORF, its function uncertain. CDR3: CASSSKGQGQETLYF. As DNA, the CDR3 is TGTGCCAGCAGCTCAAAGGGACAGGGGCAAGAGACCCTGTACTTC.